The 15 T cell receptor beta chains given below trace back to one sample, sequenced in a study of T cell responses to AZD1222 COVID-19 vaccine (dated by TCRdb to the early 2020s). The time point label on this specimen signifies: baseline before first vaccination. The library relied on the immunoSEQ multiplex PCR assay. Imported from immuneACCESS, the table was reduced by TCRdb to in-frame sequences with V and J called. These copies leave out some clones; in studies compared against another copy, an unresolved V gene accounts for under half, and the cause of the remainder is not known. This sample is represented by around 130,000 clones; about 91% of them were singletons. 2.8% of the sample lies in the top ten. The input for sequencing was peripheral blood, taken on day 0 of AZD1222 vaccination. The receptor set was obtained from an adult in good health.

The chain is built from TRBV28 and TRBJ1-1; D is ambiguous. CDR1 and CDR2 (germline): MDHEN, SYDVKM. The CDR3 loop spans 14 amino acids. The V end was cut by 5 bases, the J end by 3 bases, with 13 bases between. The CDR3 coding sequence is TGTGCCAGCAGTAGAAGTTACTCCCACACTGAAGCTTTCTTT. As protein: CASSRSYSHTEAFF. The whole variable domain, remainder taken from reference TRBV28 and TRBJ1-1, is DVKVTQSSRYLVKRTGEKVFLECVQDMDHENMFWYRQDPGLGLRLIYFSYDVKMKEKGDIPEGYSVSREKKERFSLILESASTNQTSMYLCASSRSYSHTEAFFGQGTRLTVV.

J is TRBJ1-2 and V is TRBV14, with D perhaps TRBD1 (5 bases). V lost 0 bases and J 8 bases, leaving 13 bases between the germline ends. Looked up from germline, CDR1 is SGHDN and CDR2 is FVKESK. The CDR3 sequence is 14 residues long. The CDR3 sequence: CASSQDLRPGGYTF. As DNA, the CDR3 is TGTGCCAGCAGCCAAGATTTGCGGCCAGGGGGCTACACCTTC.

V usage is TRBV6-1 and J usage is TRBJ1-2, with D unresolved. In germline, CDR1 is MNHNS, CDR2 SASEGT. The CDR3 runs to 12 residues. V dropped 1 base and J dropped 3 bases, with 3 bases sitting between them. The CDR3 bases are TGTGCCAGCAGTGAAGGGGACTATGGCTACACCTTC. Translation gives CASSEGDYGYTF.

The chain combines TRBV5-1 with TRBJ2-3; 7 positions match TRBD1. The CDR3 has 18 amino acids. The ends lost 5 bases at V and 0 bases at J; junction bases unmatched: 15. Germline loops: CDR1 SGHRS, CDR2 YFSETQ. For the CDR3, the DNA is TGCGCCAGCAGTTCGACAGGGAAAATGGTTACTAGCACAGATACGCAGTATTTT. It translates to CASSSTGKMVTSTDTQYF.

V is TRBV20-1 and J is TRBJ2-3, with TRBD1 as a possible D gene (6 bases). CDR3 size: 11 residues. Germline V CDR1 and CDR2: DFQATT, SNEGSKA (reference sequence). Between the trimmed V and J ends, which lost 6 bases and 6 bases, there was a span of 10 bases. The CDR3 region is CSAKTGDTQYF. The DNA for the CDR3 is TGCAGTGCCAAAACAGGGGATACGCAGTATTTT.

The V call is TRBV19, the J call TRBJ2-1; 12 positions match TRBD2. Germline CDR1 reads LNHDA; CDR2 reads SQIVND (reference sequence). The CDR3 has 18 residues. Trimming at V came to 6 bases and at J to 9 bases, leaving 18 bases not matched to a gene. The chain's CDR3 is CASREKPGTSGWTREQFF. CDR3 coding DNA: TGTGCCAGTAGGGAAAAACCCGGGACTAGCGGGTGGACCCGTGAGCAGTTCTTC.

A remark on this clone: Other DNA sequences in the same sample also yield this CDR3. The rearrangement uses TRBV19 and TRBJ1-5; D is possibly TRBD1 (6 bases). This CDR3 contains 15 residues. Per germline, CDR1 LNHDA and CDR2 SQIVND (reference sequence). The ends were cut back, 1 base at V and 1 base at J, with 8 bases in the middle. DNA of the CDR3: TGTGCCAGTAGTATAGGTGGGGGCAGCAATCAGCCCCAGCATTTT. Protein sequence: CASSIGGGSNQPQHF. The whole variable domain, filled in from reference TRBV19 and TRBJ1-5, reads DGGITQSPKYLFRKEGQNVTLSCEQNLNHDAMYWYRQDPGQGLRLIYYSQIVNDFQKGDIAEGYSVSREKKESFPLTVTSAQKNPTAFYLCASSIGGGSNQPQHFGDGTRLSIL.

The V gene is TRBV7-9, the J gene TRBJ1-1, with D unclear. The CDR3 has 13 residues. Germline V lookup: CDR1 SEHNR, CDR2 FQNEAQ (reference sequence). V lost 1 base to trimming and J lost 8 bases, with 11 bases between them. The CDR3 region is CASSLELTDEAFF. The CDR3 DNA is TGTGCCAGCAGCTTAGAGTTAACAGACGAAGCTTTCTTT. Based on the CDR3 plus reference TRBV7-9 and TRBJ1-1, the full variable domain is DTGVSQNPRHKITKRGQNVTFRCDPISEHNRLYWYRQTLGQGPEFLTYFQNEAQLEKSRLLSDRFSAERPKGSFSTLEIQRTEQGDSAMYLCASSLELTDEAFFGQGTRLTVV.

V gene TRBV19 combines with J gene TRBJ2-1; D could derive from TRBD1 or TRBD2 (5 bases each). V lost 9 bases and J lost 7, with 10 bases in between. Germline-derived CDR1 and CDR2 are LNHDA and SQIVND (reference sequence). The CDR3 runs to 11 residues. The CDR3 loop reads CASRGENEQFF. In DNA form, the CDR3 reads TGTGCCAGCAGAGGGGAGAATGAGCAGTTCTTC. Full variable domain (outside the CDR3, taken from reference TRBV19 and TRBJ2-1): DGGITQSPKYLFRKEGQNVTLSCEQNLNHDAMYWYRQDPGQGLRLIYYSQIVNDFQKGDIAEGYSVSREKKESFPLTVTSAQKNPTAFYLCASRGENEQFFGPGTRLTVL.

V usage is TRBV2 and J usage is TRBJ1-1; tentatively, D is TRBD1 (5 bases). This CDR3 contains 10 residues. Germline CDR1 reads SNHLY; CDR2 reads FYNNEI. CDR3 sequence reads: CIEGIAEAFF. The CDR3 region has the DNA TGTATTGAGGGGATCGCTGAAGCTTTCTTT.

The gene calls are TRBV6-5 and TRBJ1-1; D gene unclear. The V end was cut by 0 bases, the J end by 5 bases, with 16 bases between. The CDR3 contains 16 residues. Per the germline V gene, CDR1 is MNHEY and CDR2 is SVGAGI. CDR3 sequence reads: CASSYSLLGWATEAFF. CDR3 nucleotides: TGTGCCAGCAGTTACTCACTCCTAGGGTGGGCAACTGAAGCTTTCTTT.

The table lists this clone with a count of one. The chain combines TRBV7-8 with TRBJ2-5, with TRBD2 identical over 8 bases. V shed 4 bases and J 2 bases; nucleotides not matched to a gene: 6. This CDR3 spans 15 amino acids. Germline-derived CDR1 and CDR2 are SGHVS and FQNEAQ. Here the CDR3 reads CASSSVAGSQETQYF. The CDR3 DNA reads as TGTGCCAGCAGCTCAGTAGCGGGATCGCAAGAGACCCAGTACTTC.

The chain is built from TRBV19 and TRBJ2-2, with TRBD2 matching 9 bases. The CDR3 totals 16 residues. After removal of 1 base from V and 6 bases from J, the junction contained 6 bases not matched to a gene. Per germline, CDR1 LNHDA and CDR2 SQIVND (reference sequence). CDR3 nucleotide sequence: TGTGCCAGTAGTATAGGGGGTAGCGGGAGAGCCGGGGAGCTGTTTTTT. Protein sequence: CASSIGGSGRAGELFF. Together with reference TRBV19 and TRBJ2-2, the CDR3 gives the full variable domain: DGGITQSPKYLFRKEGQNVTLSCEQNLNHDAMYWYRQDPGQGLRLIYYSQIVNDFQKGDIAEGYSVSREKKESFPLTVTSAQKNPTAFYLCASSIGGSGRAGELFFGEGSRLTVL.

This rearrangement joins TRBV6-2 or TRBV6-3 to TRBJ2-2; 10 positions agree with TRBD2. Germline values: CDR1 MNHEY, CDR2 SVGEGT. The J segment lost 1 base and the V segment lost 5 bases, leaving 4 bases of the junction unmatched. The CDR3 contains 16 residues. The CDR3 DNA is TGTGCCAGCAGTCATTTAGCGGGAGGGAACACCGGGGAGCTGTTTTTT. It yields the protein CASSHLAGGNTGELFF.

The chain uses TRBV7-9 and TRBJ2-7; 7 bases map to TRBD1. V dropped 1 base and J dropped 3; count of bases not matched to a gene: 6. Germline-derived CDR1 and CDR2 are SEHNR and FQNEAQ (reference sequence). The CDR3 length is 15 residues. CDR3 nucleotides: TGTGCCAGCAGCTTAGTCCCCAGGGACAGCTACGAGCAGTACTTC. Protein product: CASSLVPRDSYEQYF.